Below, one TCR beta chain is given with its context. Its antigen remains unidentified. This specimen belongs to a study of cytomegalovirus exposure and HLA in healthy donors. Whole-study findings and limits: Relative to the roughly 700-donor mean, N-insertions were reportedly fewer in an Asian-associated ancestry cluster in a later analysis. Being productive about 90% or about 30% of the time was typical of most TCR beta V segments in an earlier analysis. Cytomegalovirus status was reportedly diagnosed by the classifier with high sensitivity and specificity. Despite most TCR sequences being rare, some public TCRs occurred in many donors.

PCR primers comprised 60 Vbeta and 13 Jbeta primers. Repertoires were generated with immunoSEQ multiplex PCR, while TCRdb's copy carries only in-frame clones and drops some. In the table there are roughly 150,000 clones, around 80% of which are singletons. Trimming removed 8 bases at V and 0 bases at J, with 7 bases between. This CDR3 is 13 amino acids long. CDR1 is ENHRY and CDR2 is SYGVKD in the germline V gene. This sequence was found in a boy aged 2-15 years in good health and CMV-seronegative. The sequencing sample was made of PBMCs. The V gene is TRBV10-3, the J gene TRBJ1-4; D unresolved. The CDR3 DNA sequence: TGTGCCATCCGAGTTGCAACTAATGAAAAACTGTTTTTT. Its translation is CAIRVATNEKLFF.